This T cell receptor beta chain was profiled in a study of PD-1 blockade in mismatch repair-deficient tumors. Notes on this clone: Its specificity is unknown.

PCR or immunohistochemistry showed mismatch repair deficiency in every enrolled patient. The method was immunoSEQ multiplex PCR; TCRdb's version includes in-frame clones alone and lacks a portion of them. The table lists 25,000 to 30,000 clones, 84% of them singletons, with more than 2.5% in the top ten. Regarding the study as a whole: After pembrolizumab, tumor-resident clones rose rapidly, then generally contracted before radiologic responses.

The germline gives CDR1 SGHDT, CDR2 YYEEEE. The CDR3 covers 12 residues. Trimming stripped 5 bases from V and 6 bases from J, with 11 bases between. The source is an adult with mismatch repair-deficient cancer. This sample comprised PBMCs, obtained before pembrolizumab treatment. The V and J genes are TRBV5-6 and TRBJ1-1, with D possibly being TRBD1 (6 bases). The CDR3 sequence: CASSFRGPEAFF. For the CDR3, the DNA is TGTGCCAGCAGTTTCAGGGGACCTGAAGCTTTCTTT.